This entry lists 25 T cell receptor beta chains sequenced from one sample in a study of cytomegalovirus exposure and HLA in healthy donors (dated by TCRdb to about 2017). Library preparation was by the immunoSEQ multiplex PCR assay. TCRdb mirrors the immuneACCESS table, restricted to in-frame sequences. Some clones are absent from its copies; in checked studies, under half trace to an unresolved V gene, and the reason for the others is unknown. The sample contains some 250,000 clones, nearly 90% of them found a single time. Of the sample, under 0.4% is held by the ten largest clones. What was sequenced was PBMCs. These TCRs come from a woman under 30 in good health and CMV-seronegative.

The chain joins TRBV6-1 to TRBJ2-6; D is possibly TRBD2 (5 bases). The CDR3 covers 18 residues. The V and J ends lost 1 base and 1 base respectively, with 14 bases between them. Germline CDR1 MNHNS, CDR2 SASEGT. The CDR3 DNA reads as TGTGCCAGCAGTGAAGGTAAATTGTCGGGGTCTGGGGCCAACGTCCTGACTTTC. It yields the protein CASSEGKLSGSGANVLTF.

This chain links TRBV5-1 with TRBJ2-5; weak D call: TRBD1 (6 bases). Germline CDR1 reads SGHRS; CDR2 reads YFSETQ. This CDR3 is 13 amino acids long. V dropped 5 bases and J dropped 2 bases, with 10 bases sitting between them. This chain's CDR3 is CASRDRPQETQYF. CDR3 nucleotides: TGCGCCAGCAGGGACAGACCTCAAGAGACCCAGTACTTC.

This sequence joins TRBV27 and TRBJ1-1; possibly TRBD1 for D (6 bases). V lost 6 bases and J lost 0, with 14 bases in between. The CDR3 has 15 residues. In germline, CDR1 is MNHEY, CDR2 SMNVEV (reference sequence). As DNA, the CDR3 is TGTGCCAGCAGGACATGGGGGCAGCTGAACACTGAAGCTTTCTTT. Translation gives CASRTWGQLNTEAFF.

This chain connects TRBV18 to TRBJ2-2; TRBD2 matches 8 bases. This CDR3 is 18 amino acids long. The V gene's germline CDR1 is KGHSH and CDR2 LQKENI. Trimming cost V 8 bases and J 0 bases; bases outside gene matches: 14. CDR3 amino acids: CASPTQKAGGTNTGELFF. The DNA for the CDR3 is TGTGCCAGCCCGACACAAAAGGCGGGGGGCACGAACACCGGGGAGCTGTTTTTT.

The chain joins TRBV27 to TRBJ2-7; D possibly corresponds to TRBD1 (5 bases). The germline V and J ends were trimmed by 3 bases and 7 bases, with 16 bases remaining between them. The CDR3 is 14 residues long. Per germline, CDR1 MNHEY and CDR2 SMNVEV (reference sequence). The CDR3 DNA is TGTGCCAGCAGTTTCCTTGGTGGGGCGCGGGAGCAGTACTTC. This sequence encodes CASSFLGGAREQYF.

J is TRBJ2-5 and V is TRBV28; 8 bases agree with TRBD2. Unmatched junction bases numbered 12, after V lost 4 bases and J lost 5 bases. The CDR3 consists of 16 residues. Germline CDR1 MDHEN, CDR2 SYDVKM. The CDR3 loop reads CASSYEARGVTETQYF. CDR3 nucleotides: TGTGCCAGCAGTTACGAAGCGCGGGGGGTTACGGAGACCCAGTACTTC.

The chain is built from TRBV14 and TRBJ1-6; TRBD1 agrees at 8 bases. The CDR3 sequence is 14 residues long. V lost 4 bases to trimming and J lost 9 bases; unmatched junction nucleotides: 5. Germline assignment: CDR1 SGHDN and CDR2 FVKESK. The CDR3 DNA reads TGTGCCAGCAGCCCAGGACAGGGTACTTCACCCCTCCACTTT. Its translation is CASSPGQGTSPLHF.

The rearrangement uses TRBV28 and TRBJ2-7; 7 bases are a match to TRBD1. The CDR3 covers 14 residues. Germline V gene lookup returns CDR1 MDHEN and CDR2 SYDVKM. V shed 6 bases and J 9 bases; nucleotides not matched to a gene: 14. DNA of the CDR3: TGTGCCAGCAGCTCAGTTGGGACAGCCACCGGGCAGTACGTC. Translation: CASSSVGTATGQYV.

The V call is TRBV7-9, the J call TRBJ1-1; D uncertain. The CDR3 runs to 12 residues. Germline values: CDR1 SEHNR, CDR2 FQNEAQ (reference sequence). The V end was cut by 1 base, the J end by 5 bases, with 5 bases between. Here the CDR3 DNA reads TGTGCCAGCAGCTTAGTCAGGACTGAAGCTTTCTTT. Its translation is CASSLVRTEAFF.

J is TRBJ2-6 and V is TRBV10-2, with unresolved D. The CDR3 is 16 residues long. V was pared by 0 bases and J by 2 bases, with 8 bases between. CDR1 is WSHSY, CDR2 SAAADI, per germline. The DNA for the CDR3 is TGCGCCAGCAGTGAGTCGTGGCATCCTGGGGCCAACGTCCTGACTTTC. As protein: CASSESWHPGANVLTF.

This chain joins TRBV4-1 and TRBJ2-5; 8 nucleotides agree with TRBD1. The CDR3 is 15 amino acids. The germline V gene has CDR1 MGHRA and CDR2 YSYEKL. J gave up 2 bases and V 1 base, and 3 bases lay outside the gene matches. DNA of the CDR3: TGCGCCAGCAGCCAAGGACAGGGGCGACAAGAGACCCAGTACTTC. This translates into CASSQGQGRQETQYF.

The CDR3: CAIAVGREQYF. The DNA of the CDR3 is TGTGCCATCGCGGTTGGCCGGGAGCAGTACTTC. V gene TRBV25-1 combines with J gene TRBJ2-7; the D is unclear. The V gene lost 10 bases and the J gene lost 7 bases, with 14 bases spanning the gap. Germline CDR1 and CDR2: MGHDK and SYGVNS. The CDR3 extends over 11 amino acids.

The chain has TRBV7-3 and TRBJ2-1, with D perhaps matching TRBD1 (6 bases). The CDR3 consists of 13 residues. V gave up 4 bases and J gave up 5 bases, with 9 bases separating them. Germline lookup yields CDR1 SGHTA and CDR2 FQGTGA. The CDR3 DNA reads TGTGCCAGCAGCTCAGGACAGAACAATGAGCAGTTCTTC. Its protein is CASSSGQNNEQFF.

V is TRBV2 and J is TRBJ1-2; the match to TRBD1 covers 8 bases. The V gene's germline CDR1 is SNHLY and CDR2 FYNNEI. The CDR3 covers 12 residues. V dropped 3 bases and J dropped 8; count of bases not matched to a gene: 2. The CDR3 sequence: CASSEDRAGYTF. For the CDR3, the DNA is TGTGCCAGCAGTGAGGACAGGGCCGGCTACACCTTC.

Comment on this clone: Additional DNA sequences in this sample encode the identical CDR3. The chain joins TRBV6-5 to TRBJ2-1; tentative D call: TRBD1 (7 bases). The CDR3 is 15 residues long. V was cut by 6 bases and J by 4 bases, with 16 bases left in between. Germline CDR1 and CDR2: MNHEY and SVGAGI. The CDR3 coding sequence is TGTGCCAGCAGACGACTCAGGGGGGATTACAATGAGCAGTTCTTC. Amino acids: CASRRLRGDYNEQFF.

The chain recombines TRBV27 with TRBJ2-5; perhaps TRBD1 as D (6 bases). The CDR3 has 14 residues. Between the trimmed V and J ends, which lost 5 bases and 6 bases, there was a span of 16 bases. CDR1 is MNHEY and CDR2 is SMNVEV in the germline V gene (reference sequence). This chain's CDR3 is CASSPIRDTQTQYF. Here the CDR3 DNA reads TGTGCCAGCAGTCCCATCCGGGACACTCAGACCCAGTACTTC.

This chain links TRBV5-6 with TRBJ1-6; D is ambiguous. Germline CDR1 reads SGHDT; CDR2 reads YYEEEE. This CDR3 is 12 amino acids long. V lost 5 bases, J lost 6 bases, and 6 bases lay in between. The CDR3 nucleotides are TGTGCCAGCAGAACAGTTAATTCACCCCTCCACTTT. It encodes CASRTVNSPLHF.

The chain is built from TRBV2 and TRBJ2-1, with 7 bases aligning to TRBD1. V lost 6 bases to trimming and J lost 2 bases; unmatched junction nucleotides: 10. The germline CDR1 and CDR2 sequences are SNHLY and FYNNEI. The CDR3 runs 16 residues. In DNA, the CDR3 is TGTGCCAGCAGAAGGACAGGCCTACCGGCCTACAATGAGCAGTTCTTC. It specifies CASRRTGLPAYNEQFF.

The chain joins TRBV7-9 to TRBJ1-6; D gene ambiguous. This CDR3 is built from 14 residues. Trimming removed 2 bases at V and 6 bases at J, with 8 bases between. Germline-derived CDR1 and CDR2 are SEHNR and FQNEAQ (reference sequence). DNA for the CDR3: TGTGCCAGCAGCTTAAACACAGTTAATTCACCCCTCCACTTT. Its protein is CASSLNTVNSPLHF.

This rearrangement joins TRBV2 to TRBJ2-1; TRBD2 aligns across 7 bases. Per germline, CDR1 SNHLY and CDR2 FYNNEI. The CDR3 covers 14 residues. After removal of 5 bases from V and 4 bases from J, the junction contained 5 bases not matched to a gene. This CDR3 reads CASSLAGSYNEQFF. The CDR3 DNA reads TGTGCCAGCAGTTTAGCGGGTAGTTACAATGAGCAGTTCTTC.

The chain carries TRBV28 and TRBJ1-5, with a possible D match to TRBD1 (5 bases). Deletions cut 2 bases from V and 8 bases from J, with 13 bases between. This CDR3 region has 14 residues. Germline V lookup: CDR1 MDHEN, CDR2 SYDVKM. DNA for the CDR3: TGTGCCAGCAGTTTAACGACAGATCAAAAGCCCCAGCATTTT. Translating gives CASSLTTDQKPQHF. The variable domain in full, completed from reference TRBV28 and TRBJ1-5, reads DVKVTQSSRYLVKRTGEKVFLECVQDMDHENMFWYRQDPGLGLRLIYFSYDVKMKEKGDIPEGYSVSREKKERFSLILESASTNQTSMYLCASSLTTDQKPQHFGDGTRLSIL.

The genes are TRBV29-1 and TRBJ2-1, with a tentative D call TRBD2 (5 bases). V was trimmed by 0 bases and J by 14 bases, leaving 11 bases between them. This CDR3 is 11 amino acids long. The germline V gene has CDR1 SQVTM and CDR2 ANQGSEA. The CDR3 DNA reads TGCAGCGTTGAAGATCGGGGTCGGGAGTTCTTC. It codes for CSVEDRGREFF.

CDR3 loop: CASSPHSWDRGAEEQYF. CDR3 nucleotide sequence: TGTGCCAGCAGCCCTCACAGTTGGGACAGGGGAGCGGAAGAGCAGTACTTC. The chain recombines TRBV7-2 with TRBJ2-7; 10 positions agree with TRBD1. The germline gives CDR1 SGHTA, CDR2 FQGNSA. This CDR3 region has 17 residues. V dropped 5 bases and J dropped 7; count of bases not matched to a gene: 17.

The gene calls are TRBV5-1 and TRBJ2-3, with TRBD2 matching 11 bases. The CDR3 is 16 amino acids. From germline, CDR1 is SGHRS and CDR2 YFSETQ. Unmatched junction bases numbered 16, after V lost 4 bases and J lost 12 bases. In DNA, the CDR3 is TGCGCCAGCAGCCCCGAGCCCGGGACTAGCGGTAATTCCCAGTATTTT. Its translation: CASSPEPGTSGNSQYF.

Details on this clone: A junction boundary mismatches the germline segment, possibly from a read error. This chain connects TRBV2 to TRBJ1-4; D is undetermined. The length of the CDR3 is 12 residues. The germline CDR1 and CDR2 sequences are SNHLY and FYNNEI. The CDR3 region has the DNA TGTGCCAGCAGTTATTCTAAGGAAAAACTGTTTTTT. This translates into CASSYSKEKLFF.